The 30 T cell receptor beta chains below come from one sample, sequenced in a study of blood T cells in healthy people across ages. Using a J-beta primer mix together with a sample-barcoded 5' primer, a second PCR was run for about 6 to 12 cycles. Via MiXCR, TCRdb re-called the 5' RACE reads, giving one row per CDR3 protein. The sample contains 1,500,000 or so distinct CDR3 sequences, approximately 59% of which appear only once. Sequenced input: blood. These receptors all come from a man younger than 30 in good health.

The gene calls are TRBV4-2 and TRBJ2-5; TRBD1 agrees at 9 bases. This CDR3 is 16 amino acids long. Germline CDR1 LGHNA, CDR2 YNFKEQ. V shed 2 bases, J shed 2 bases, and the junction held 6 bases outside the gene matches. The CDR3 coding sequence is TGTGCCAGCAGCCAAAAGGGAGACAGGGGGCAAGAGACCCAGTACTTC. Its translation: CASSQKGDRGQETQYF.

This clonotype occurred a few times. This chain uses TRBV10-3 with TRBJ1-3, with a possible D match to TRBD1 (6 bases). This CDR3 comprises 16 residues. With 2 bases removed from V and 0 bases from J, the gap between germline ends came to 11 bases. Germline V gene lookup returns CDR1 ENHRY and CDR2 SYGVKD. CDR3 amino acids: CAISERQVDSGNTIYF. The CDR3 DNA reads as TGTGCCATCAGTGAGAGACAGGTTGACTCTGGAAACACCATATATTTT.

The V call is TRBV28, the J call TRBJ1-1; D is unclear. Trimming took 6 bases from V and 1 from J, leaving 9 bases between them. CDR3 length equals 13 residues. Germline lookup yields CDR1 MDHEN and CDR2 SYDVKM. CDR3 DNA: TGTGCCAGCAGCACGGTCGAGAACACTGAAGCTTTCTTT. This gives the protein CASSTVENTEAFF. The variable domain in full, completed from reference TRBV28 and TRBJ1-1, reads DVKVTQSSRYLVKRTGEKVFLECVQDMDHENMFWYRQDPGLGLRLIYFSYDVKMKEKGDIPEGYSVSREKKERFSLILESASTNQTSMYLCASSTVENTEAFFGQGTRLTVV.

This chain connects TRBV4-3 to TRBJ1-4, with D uncertain. Germline CDR1 and CDR2: LGHNA and YSLEER. The CDR3 is 14 amino acids. Trimming took off 0 bases at V and 5 bases at J, with 7 bases between the two ends. CDR3 bases: TGCGCCAGCAGCCAAGATCGCTGGAATGAAAAACTGTTTTTT. Encoded protein: CASSQDRWNEKLFF.

This clonotype was detected only a few times. J is TRBJ2-3 and V is TRBV13; possibly TRBD2 for D (6 bases). Trimming stripped 5 bases from V and 4 bases from J, with 19 bases between. In germline, CDR1 is PRHDT, CDR2 FYEKMQ (reference sequence). This CDR3 contains 16 residues. The CDR3 protein is CASSDRGFSSADTQYF. In DNA form, the CDR3 reads TGTGCCAGCAGCGACCGGGGGTTCTCGAGTGCAGATACGCAGTATTTT. Looking up the rest from reference TRBV13 and TRBJ2-3 gives the full variable domain: AAGVIQSPRHLIKEKRETATLKCYPIPRHDTVYWYQQGPGQDPQFLISFYEKMQSDKGSIPDRFSAQQFSDYHSELNMSSLELGDSALYFCASSDRGFSSADTQYFGPGTRLTVL.

The chain couples TRBV12-3 or TRBV12-4 to TRBJ2-4, with D unclear. This CDR3 is built from 11 residues. This CDR3 is CASKVRGEQYF. The CDR3 nucleotides read TGTGCGTCCAAGGTCCGAGGAGAGCAGTACTTC.

CDR3 sequence reads: CASSQDRLNTGELFF. CDR3 DNA: TGTGCCAGCAGCCAGGACAGACTGAACACCGGGGAGCTGTTTTTT. The chain couples TRBV7-9 to TRBJ2-2, with a weak D call TRBD1 (6 bases). Trimming cost V 5 bases and J 1 base, with 11 bases left between them. The CDR3 consists of 15 residues. Germline V gene sequence: CDR1 SEHNR, CDR2 FQNEAQ (reference sequence).

This clonotype was picked up a small number of times. This sequence joins TRBV12-3 or TRBV12-4 and TRBJ2-7, with 10 positions matching TRBD2. The V and J ends lost 6 bases and 0 bases, in that order; junction bases with no gene match: 5. The CDR3 has 15 residues. The CDR3 reads CASSSLAGDSYEQYF. The CDR3 DNA reads TGTGCCAGCAGCTCTCTAGCGGGGGACTCCTACGAGCAGTACTTC.

This chain connects TRBV2 to TRBJ1-2, with a weak D call TRBD1 (5 bases). This CDR3 has 14 amino acids. Trimming cost V 6 bases and J 8 bases, with 19 bases left between them. Germline assignment: CDR1 SNHLY and CDR2 FYNNEI. CDR3 sequence reads: CASSELGQLKGYTF. CDR3 coding DNA: TGTGCCAGCAGCGAGCTGGGGCAACTTAAAGGCTACACCTTC.

The genes are TRBV20-1 and TRBJ1-2; 10 nucleotides agree with TRBD1. The CDR3 extends over 13 amino acids. J was trimmed by 0 bases and V by 5 bases; bases with no gene match: 0. CDR1 DFQATT and CDR2 SNEGSKA come from the germline V gene (reference sequence). CDR3 in amino acids: CSAGQGANYGYTF. The DNA for the CDR3 is TGCAGTGCTGGACAGGGGGCTAACTATGGCTACACCTTC.

The chain is built from TRBV10-3 and TRBJ2-3; the D gene is possibly TRBD1 (6 bases). Trimming took off 5 bases at V and 0 bases at J, with 12 bases between the two ends. This CDR3 comprises 15 residues. CDR1 ENHRY and CDR2 SYGVKD come from the germline V gene. The CDR3 protein is CAISSYRESTDTQYF. CDR3 DNA sequence: TGTGCCATCAGTTCCTACAGGGAAAGCACAGATACGCAGTATTTT.

The J gene is TRBJ2-3, the V gene TRBV7-9; TRBD1 aligns across 8 bases. V lost 11 bases, J lost 4 bases, and 8 bases stayed unmatched. The CDR3 spans 13 residues. Germline V gene data show CDR1 as SEHNR and CDR2 as FQNEAQ (reference sequence). CDR3 in DNA: TGTGCCGGTGGACAGGGATTGGCAGATACGCAGTATTTT. It encodes CAGGQGLADTQYF. Full variable domain (outside the CDR3, taken from reference TRBV7-9 and TRBJ2-3): DTGVSQNPRHKITKRGQNVTFRCDPISEHNRLYWYRQTLGQGPEFLTYFQNEAQLEKSRLLSDRFSAERPKGSFSTLEIQRTEQGDSAMYLCAGGQGLADTQYFGPGTRLTVL.

DNA of the CDR3: TGTGCCAGCAGCTTAGTCGCGCGGGAGAATTCACCCCTCCACTTT. It encodes CASSLVARENSPLHF. This sequence joins TRBV7-2 and TRBJ1-6; D call uncertain. CDR3 length equals 15 residues. CDR1 is SGHTA and CDR2 is FQGNSA in the germline V gene. Trimming pared 1 base from V and 7 bases from J, leaving 11 bases between. Combining the CDR3 with reference TRBV7-2 and TRBJ1-6 gives the whole variable domain GAGVSQSPSNKVTEKGKDVELRCDPISGHTALYWYRQSLGQGLEFLIYFQGNSAPDKSGLPSDRFSAERTGGSVSTLTIQRTQQEDSAVYLCASSLVARENSPLHFGNGTRLTVT.

For this clonotype: Sequence at one end of the junction differs from germline and may be a read error. The chain employs TRBV25-1 and TRBJ1-1; TRBD1 matches at 7 bases. The CDR3 spans 15 residues. CDR1 MGHDK and CDR2 SYGVNS come from the germline V gene. Here the CDR3 reads CVSRSGGVGRTEAFF. The CDR3 bases are TGTGTCAGCAGATCAGGGGGGGTGGGTAGAACTGAAGCTTTCTTT.

The genes are TRBV9 and TRBJ2-7; 9 nucleotides agree with TRBD1. The V gene's germline CDR1 is SGDLS and CDR2 YYNGEE. The CDR3 length is 15 residues. With 3 bases clipped from V and 3 bases from J, the junction kept 7 bases outside the gene matches. CDR3 in DNA: TGTGCCAGCAGCGCGGGTCCGGGACAGGGCTACGAGCAGTACTTC. Translated, it gives CASSAGPGQGYEQYF. The variable domain in full, with the rest retrieved from reference TRBV9 and TRBJ2-7, is DSGVTQTPKHLITATGQRVTLRCSPRSGDLSVYWYQQSLDQGLQFLIQYYNGEERAKGNILERFSAQQFPDLHSELNLSSLELGDSALYFCASSAGPGQGYEQYFGPGTRLTVT.

The sample holds a few counts of this clonotype. This chain uses TRBV5-5 with TRBJ2-1; D may be TRBD2 (6 bases). This CDR3 has 16 amino acids. Between the trimmed V and J ends, which lost 0 bases and 4 bases, there was a span of 14 bases. From germline, CDR1 is SGHKS and CDR2 YYEKEE (reference sequence). The CDR3 nucleotides read TGTGCCAGCAGCTTGGAGACTAGTATGAGGTACAATGAGCAGTTCTTC. Its protein is CASSLETSMRYNEQFF.

In its sample, this clonotype was seen once. The rearrangement uses TRBV18 and TRBJ2-7; D perhaps matches TRBD2 (6 bases). This CDR3 has 16 amino acids. Germline CDR1 and CDR2: KGHSH and LQKENI. V lost 5 bases to trimming and J lost 0 bases, with 17 bases between them. The chain's CDR3 is CASSSGGGISSYEQYF. The DNA for the CDR3 is TGTGCCAGCTCATCCGGCGGCGGGATCAGCTCCTACGAGCAGTACTTC.

As DNA, the CDR3 is TGTGCCAGCAGTTTAACCCGGACAGGGACGACTGGCTACACCTTC. Amino acid sequence: CASSLTRTGTTGYTF. The rearrangement uses TRBV27 and TRBJ1-2; TRBD1 matches at 8 bases. The CDR3 has 15 residues. Trimming at V came to 2 bases and at J to 7 bases, leaving 9 bases not matched to a gene. The V gene's germline CDR1 is MNHEY and CDR2 SMNVEV (reference sequence).

The chain is built from TRBV20-1 and TRBJ2-3; 9 bases fit TRBD1. The CDR3 spans 14 residues. Germline CDR1 reads DFQATT; CDR2 reads SNEGSKA (reference sequence). V dropped 5 bases and J dropped 4; count of bases not matched to a gene: 7. The CDR3 nucleotides read TGCAGTGCTGACCCGGGACAGGGATCAGATACGCAGTATTTT. This codes for CSADPGQGSDTQYF.

This clonotype was seen more than once but under ten times. V is TRBV20-1 and J is TRBJ2-3; no firm D call. CDR1 is DFQATT, CDR2 SNEGSKA, per germline (reference sequence). There are 10 residues in the CDR3. V was shortened by 5 bases and J by 5 bases, with 5 bases between the two germline ends. The CDR3 DNA sequence: TGCAGTGCTTGGATAGATACGCAGTATTTT. It yields the protein CSAWIDTQYF.

The CDR3 region is CSAREAGMFYGYTF. Here the CDR3 DNA reads TGCAGTGCTAGAGAAGCGGGGATGTTCTATGGCTACACCTTC. The rearrangement links TRBV20-1 to TRBJ1-2, with D hard to call. V lost 0 bases and J 4 bases, leaving 12 bases between the germline ends. The CDR3 extends over 14 amino acids. Looked up from germline, CDR1 is DFQATT and CDR2 is SNEGSKA (reference sequence).

This clonotype came up once. The chain uses TRBV6-1 and TRBJ2-2, with 8 bases lining up with TRBD1. V shed 2 bases, J shed 7 bases, and the junction held 12 bases outside the gene matches. CDR1 and CDR2 (germline): MNHNS, SASEGT. The CDR3 spans 17 residues. The CDR3 loop reads CASSEYQGARLSGELFF. The DNA of the CDR3 is TGTGCCAGCAGTGAATACCAGGGGGCGCGGTTGAGCGGGGAGCTGTTTTTT.

This clonotype appeared a few times. V is TRBV7-9 and J is TRBJ2-1; 12 bases match TRBD2. CDR1 and CDR2 from the germline V gene are SEHNR and FQNEAQ (reference sequence). V was pared by 5 bases and J by 3 bases, with 5 bases of the junction left unmatched. The CDR3 consists of 16 residues. In DNA, the CDR3 is TGTGCCAGCAGCAAATTGGGACTAGCGGGCTACAATGAGCAGTTCTTC. Encoded protein: CASSKLGLAGYNEQFF.

The V call is TRBV29-1, the J call TRBJ1-2; D gene uncertain. The CDR3 totals 10 residues. The germline CDR1 and CDR2 sequences are SQVTM and ANQGSEA. Trimming removed 5 bases from V and 6 bases from J, with 7 bases in between. CDR3 residues: CSVPGNGYTF. For the CDR3, the DNA is TGCAGCGTTCCGGGAAATGGCTACACCTTC. Full variable domain (outside the CDR3, taken from reference TRBV29-1 and TRBJ1-2): SAVISQKPSRDICQRGTSLTIQCQVDSQVTMMFWYRQQPGQSLTLIATANQGSEATYESGFVIDKFPISRPNLTFSTLTVSNMSPEDSSIYLCSVPGNGYTFGSGTRLTVV.

In its sample, this clonotype was seen once. V gene TRBV5-1 combines with J gene TRBJ2-3; 11 bases are a match to TRBD2. The germline gives CDR1 SGHRS, CDR2 YFSETQ. This CDR3 is 17 amino acids long. Losses at the gene ends were 4 bases for V and 5 bases for J; bases not matched to a gene: 12. The CDR3 sequence is CASSLSTSGAQVDTQYF. DNA for the CDR3: TGCGCCAGCAGCCTGTCGACTAGCGGGGCTCAGGTAGATACGCAGTATTTT.

This chain joins TRBV6-1 and TRBJ2-1, with D tentatively TRBD1 (6 bases). The germline V and J ends were trimmed by 1 base and 8 bases, with 15 bases remaining between them. This CDR3 region has 15 residues. In germline, CDR1 is MNHNS, CDR2 SASEGT. CDR3 DNA: TGTGCCAGCAGTGAAGAGGCAGGGGTGGGTTATGAGCAGTTCTTC. It specifies CASSEEAGVGYEQFF.

Many counts were recorded for this clonotype. The chain has TRBV29-1 and TRBJ2-1, with unresolved D. The CDR3 length is 9 residues. The germline V gene encodes CDR1 SQVTM and CDR2 ANQGSEA. The germline V and J ends were trimmed by 6 bases and 6 bases, with 3 bases remaining between them. DNA for the CDR3: TGCAGCGTAAGCAATGAGCAGTTCTTC. It is translated as CSVSNEQFF.

This sequence joins TRBV6-2 or TRBV6-3 and TRBJ1-1; TRBD1 agrees at 9 bases. Germline loops: CDR1 MNHEY, CDR2 SVGEGT. The CDR3 consists of 14 residues. V was pared by 11 bases and J by 1 base, with 8 bases of the junction left unmatched. CDR3 residues: CAAGTGLRNTEAFF. The CDR3 DNA reads as TGTGCCGCCGGGACAGGGTTAAGGAACACTGAAGCTTTCTTT.

In this sample, this clonotype turned up once. The V call is TRBV29-1, the J call TRBJ2-5; the D is unclear. The CDR3 runs to 10 residues. Trimming left V 0 bases short and J 10 bases short, with 6 bases between. The V gene's germline CDR1 is SQVTM and CDR2 ANQGSEA. In nucleotides, the CDR3 is TGCAGCGTTGAAGATTCCCACCAGTACTTC. Translating it yields CSVEDSHQYF.

The chain has TRBV7-9 and TRBJ2-3; D unresolved. With 7 bases removed from V and 0 bases from J, the gap between germline ends came to 8 bases. Germline V lookup: CDR1 SEHNR, CDR2 FQNEAQ (reference sequence). CDR3 size: 13 residues. CDR3 DNA sequence: TGTGCCAGCATACCTACTAGCACAGATACGCAGTATTTT. It is translated as CASIPTSTDTQYF. Based on the CDR3 plus reference TRBV7-9 and TRBJ2-3, the full variable domain is DTGVSQNPRHKITKRGQNVTFRCDPISEHNRLYWYRQTLGQGPEFLTYFQNEAQLEKSRLLSDRFSAERPKGSFSTLEIQRTEQGDSAMYLCASIPTSTDTQYFGPGTRLTVL.